This passage covers 14 T cell receptor beta chains from one sample sequenced in a study of spatial heterogeneity in lung cancer. Time point denoted: sample taken at primary tumor resection. TCRdb re-called the 5' RACE reads through MiXCR, storing one row per CDR3 protein. This sample has 48,000 or so distinct CDR3 sequences, with approximately 5.3% found just once. The sample consisted of PBMCs, taken at surgery. The receptors originated from a male donor with early-stage non-small cell lung cancer.

This clonotype is a singleton in its sample. An end of the junction does not agree with germline; a read error may underlie this. The gene calls are TRBV12-3 or TRBV12-4 and TRBJ2-7; perhaps TRBD1 as D (6 bases). The CDR3 has 14 residues. The CDR3 coding sequence is TGTACCAGCAGGAGAGAGGGGACACCCTACGAGCAGTACTTC. As protein: CTSRREGTPYEQYF.

This clonotype was counted many times. The chain joins TRBV2 to TRBJ1-2, with 10 bases identical to TRBD1. This CDR3 is 13 amino acids long. Trimming took 7 bases from V and 4 from J; bases not matched to a gene: 3. Germline-derived CDR1 and CDR2 are SNHLY and FYNNEI. The CDR3 reads CASTGTGAYGYTF. CDR3 sequence (DNA): TGTGCCAGCACTGGGACAGGGGCCTATGGCTACACCTTC.

This clonotype was seen only a few times. This chain joins TRBV5-6 and TRBJ2-7, with D tentatively TRBD1 (6 bases). The germline CDR1 and CDR2 sequences are SGHDT and YYEEEE. Trimming shortened V by 2 bases and J by 2 bases, and 14 bases separated the two germline ends. The CDR3 has 15 residues. The CDR3 DNA reads TGTGCCAGCAGCTTAGTAGGACAGTTAACCTACGAGCAGTACTTC. Its translation: CASSLVGQLTYEQYF.

This clonotype appeared a few times. The CDR3 reads CSVDRQDYGYTF. CDR3 bases: TGCAGTGTAGACCGCCAGGACTATGGCTACACCTTC. This rearrangement joins TRBV20-1 to TRBJ1-2; D ambiguous. CDR1 is DFQATT, CDR2 SNEGSKA, per germline (reference sequence). V was trimmed by 7 bases and J by 3 bases, leaving 12 bases between them. The CDR3 is 12 amino acids.

This clonotype was seen only a few times. The rearrangement links TRBV12-3 or TRBV12-4 to TRBJ2-5, with a weak D call TRBD2 (6 bases). The CDR3 consists of 13 residues. V shed 6 bases and J shed 2 bases, with 10 bases lying between them. Written as DNA, the CDR3 is TGTGCCAGCAGAACTAGCAGTCAAGAGACCCAGTACTTC. Translation gives CASRTSSQETQYF.

The gene calls are TRBV6-1 and TRBJ2-5, with D perhaps being TRBD1 or TRBD2 (6 bases each). This CDR3 has 13 residues. Trimming shortened V by 8 bases and J by 5 bases, and 15 bases separated the two germline ends. CDR1 MNHNS and CDR2 SASEGT come from the germline V gene. The CDR3 bases are TGTGCCAGCCACTGGGGGGCTCAGGAGACCCAGTACTTC. Residues: CASHWGAQETQYF.

This clonotype was picked up many times. The J gene is TRBJ1-5, the V gene TRBV19, with TRBD1 identical over 8 bases. Per germline, CDR1 LNHDA and CDR2 SQIVND (reference sequence). V trimming: 5 bases; J trimming: 5 bases; junction bases outside the gene matches: 11. The CDR3 covers 16 residues. This CDR3 is CASSPVRQGIDQPQHF. In DNA form, the CDR3 reads TGTGCCAGTAGTCCGGTCCGACAGGGGATCGATCAGCCCCAGCATTTT.

This clonotype was found many times. V and J are TRBV29-1 and TRBJ2-5; perhaps D is TRBD1 or TRBD2 (5 bases each). V was shortened by 4 bases and J by 2 bases, with 8 bases between the two germline ends. Germline CDR1 SQVTM, CDR2 ANQGSEA. The CDR3 is 12 residues long. CDR3 DNA: TGCAGCGTTGGGGGGATTCAAGAGACCCAGTACTTC. Its translation: CSVGGIQETQYF.

V usage is TRBV4-2 and J usage is TRBJ2-5; the match to TRBD1 covers 7 bases. Losses at the gene ends were 4 bases for V and 3 bases for J; bases not matched to a gene: 5. This CDR3 region has 14 residues. Germline assignment: CDR1 LGHNA and CDR2 YNFKEQ. The CDR3 loop reads CASSLGQAEETQYF. CDR3 coding DNA: TGTGCCAGCAGCCTCGGACAGGCCGAAGAGACCCAGTACTTC.

This clonotype was picked up many times. The chain employs TRBV4-3 and TRBJ1-5; 9 bases line up with TRBD1. The germline V gene has CDR1 LGHNA and CDR2 YSLEER. CDR3 size: 16 residues. J gave up 6 bases and V 0 bases, and 6 bases lay outside the gene matches. The CDR3, as DNA: TGCGCCAGCAGCCAAGATCTGACAGGGGGAGGTCAGCCCCAGCATTTT. Encoded protein: CASSQDLTGGGQPQHF.

This clonotype was seen ten or more times. This chain uses TRBV5-5 with TRBJ1-4; 9 bases are shared with TRBD1. The CDR3 sequence is 14 residues long. V trimming: 3 bases; J trimming: 8 bases; junction bases outside the gene matches: 5. Per germline, CDR1 SGHKS and CDR2 YYEKEE (reference sequence). In DNA form, the CDR3 reads TGTGCCAGCAGCTCACAGGGGGCGGACGAAAAACTGTTTTTT. Amino acid sequence: CASSSQGADEKLFF.

There are many counts of this clonotype. This chain connects TRBV12-3 or TRBV12-4 to TRBJ2-3; no firm D call. The CDR3 has 14 amino acids. With 0 bases removed from V and 2 bases from J, the gap between germline ends came to 6 bases. Here the CDR3 reads CASSLASSTDTQYF. CDR3 bases: TGTGCCAGCAGTTTAGCTAGCTCCACAGATACGCAGTATTTT.

In this sample, this clonotype turned up many times. The chain uses TRBV7-9 and TRBJ2-7, with D possibly TRBD2 on 6 matching bases. Trimming cost V 5 bases and J 6 bases, with 20 bases left between them. This CDR3 is built from 15 residues. Germline-derived CDR1 and CDR2 are SEHNR and FQNEAQ (reference sequence). The CDR3 sequence is CASSPRNPSVPEQYF. CDR3 sequence (DNA): TGTGCCAGCAGCCCAAGAAACCCTAGCGTCCCCGAGCAGTACTTC.

This clonotype was found many times. V and J are TRBV7-9 and TRBJ1-1, with D unresolved. The CDR3 is made up of 11 amino acids. V was cut by 5 bases and J by 5 bases, with 6 bases left in between. The germline CDR1 and CDR2 sequences are SEHNR and FQNEAQ (reference sequence). CDR3 in DNA: TGTGCCAGCAGCCCCCAGACTGAAGCTTTCTTT. Its translation is CASSPQTEAFF.